This T cell receptor (beta chain) was sequenced in a study of control samples from healthy donors and cancer patients. Sequencing was performed with immunoSEQ multiplex PCR; in TCRdb, only in-frame clones are kept and a portion is missing. This table has around 90,000 clones, 86% appearing once. Per the germline V gene, CDR1 is SEHNR and CDR2 is FQNEAQ (reference sequence). This CDR3 region has 13 residues. V dropped 8 bases and J dropped 8; count of bases not matched to a gene: 8. The specimen sequenced was blood. The V call is TRBV7-9, the J call TRBJ1-2, with 10 bases that match TRBD1. This TCR came from a man younger than 40 in good health. This chain's CDR3 is CASYRQGAGGYTF. In DNA form, the CDR3 reads TGTGCCAGCTACCGACAGGGGGCAGGGGGCTACACCTTC.